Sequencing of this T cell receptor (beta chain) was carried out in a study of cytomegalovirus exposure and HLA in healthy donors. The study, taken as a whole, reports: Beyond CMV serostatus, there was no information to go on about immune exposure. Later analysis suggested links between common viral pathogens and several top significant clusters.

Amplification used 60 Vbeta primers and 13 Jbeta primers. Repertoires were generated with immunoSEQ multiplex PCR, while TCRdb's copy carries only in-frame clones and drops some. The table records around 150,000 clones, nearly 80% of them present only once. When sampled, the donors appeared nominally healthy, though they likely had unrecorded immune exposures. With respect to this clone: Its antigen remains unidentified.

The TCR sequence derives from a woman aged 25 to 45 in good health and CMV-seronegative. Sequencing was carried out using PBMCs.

CDR3 protein: CASSPGGYEQYF. The CDR3 nucleotides are TGTGCCAGCTCACCGGGGGGATACGAGCAGTACTTC. The rearrangement uses TRBV18 and TRBJ2-7; weak D call: TRBD2 (6 bases). CDR1 and CDR2 from the germline V gene are KGHSH and LQKENI. Between the trimmed V and J ends, which lost 3 bases and 4 bases, there was a span of 7 bases. The CDR3 has 12 amino acids.